This is a list of T cell receptor beta chains from one sample in a study of T cell responses to AZD1222 COVID-19 vaccine. Assay used: immunoSEQ multiplex PCR; TCRdb lists only in-frame clones, some missing. The data contain over 85,000 clones, more than 70% of them singletons. The material sequenced was peripheral blood, taken on day 0 of AZD1222 vaccination. The source of these receptors is an adult in good health. Both conserved end residues are trimmed from each CDR3. A D gene is named only where the DNA matches it firmly.

J | D | V | CDR3
TRBJ2-2 | - | TRBV9 | ASSVVTANTGELF
TRBJ1-1 | - | TRBV6-5 | ASTTGGTEAF
TRBJ1-5 | TRBD1 | TRBV27 | ASSSSRGLNQPQH
TRBJ2-2 | TRBD2 | TRBV5-1 | ASSLEGTSGRENTGELF
TRBJ1-1 | - | TRBV7-9 | ASTGAVNTEAF
TRBJ1-5 | - | TRBV19 | ASSMADALWPQH
TRBJ1-1 | TRBD1 | TRBV19 | ASGTSDRGDTEAF
TRBJ2-3 | - | TRBV5-1 | ASGAQGSLTDTQY
TRBJ2-1 | - | TRBV11-2 | ASSSRVANSYNEQF
TRBJ1-1 | - | TRBV5-1 | ASSFLQGAEAF
TRBJ1-2 | - | TRBV6-5 | ASSYSRAARNYGYT
TRBJ1-2 | TRBD1 | TRBV28 | ASSPGTGVGGYT
TRBJ2-7 | - | TRBV11-2 | ASSLEALTYEQY
TRBJ1-1 | - | TRBV9 | ASSFGPNTEAF
TRBJ2-7 | TRBD2 | TRBV7-6 | ASSLVVLREGFLYEQY
TRBJ2-7 | - | TRBV7-2 | ASSPGGSNYEQY
TRBJ1-1 | TRBD1 | TRBV18 | ASSPQDRVSEAF
TRBJ1-5 | - | TRBV2 | ASSVGSASRPQH
TRBJ1-5 | - | TRBV19 | ASSILRGASNQPQH
TRBJ1-5 | - | TRBV28 | ASRQGGGNQPQH
TRBJ1-2 | - | TRBV18 | ASSEGSNYGYT
TRBJ1-4 | - | TRBV28 | ASSFGTNEKLF
TRBJ2-2 | - | TRBV5-5 | ASSTERSILDTGELF
TRBJ2-1 | - | TRBV24-1 | ATSDYRGSGGHNEQF